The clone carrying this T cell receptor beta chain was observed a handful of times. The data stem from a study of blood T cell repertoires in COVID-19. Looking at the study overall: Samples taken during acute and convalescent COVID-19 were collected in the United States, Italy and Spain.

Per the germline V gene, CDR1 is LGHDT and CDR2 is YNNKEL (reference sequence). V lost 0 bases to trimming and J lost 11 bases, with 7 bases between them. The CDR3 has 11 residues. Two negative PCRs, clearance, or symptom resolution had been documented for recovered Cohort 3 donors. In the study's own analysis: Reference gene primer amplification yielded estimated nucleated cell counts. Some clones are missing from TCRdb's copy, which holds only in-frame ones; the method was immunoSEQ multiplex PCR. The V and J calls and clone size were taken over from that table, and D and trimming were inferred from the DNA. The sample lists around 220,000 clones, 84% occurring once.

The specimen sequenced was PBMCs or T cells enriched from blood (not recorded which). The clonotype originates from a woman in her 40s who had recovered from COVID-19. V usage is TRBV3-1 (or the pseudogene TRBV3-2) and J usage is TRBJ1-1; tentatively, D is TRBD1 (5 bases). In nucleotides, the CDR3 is TGTGCCAGCAGCCAAGACAGGGATGCTTTCTTT. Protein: CASSQDRDAFF.